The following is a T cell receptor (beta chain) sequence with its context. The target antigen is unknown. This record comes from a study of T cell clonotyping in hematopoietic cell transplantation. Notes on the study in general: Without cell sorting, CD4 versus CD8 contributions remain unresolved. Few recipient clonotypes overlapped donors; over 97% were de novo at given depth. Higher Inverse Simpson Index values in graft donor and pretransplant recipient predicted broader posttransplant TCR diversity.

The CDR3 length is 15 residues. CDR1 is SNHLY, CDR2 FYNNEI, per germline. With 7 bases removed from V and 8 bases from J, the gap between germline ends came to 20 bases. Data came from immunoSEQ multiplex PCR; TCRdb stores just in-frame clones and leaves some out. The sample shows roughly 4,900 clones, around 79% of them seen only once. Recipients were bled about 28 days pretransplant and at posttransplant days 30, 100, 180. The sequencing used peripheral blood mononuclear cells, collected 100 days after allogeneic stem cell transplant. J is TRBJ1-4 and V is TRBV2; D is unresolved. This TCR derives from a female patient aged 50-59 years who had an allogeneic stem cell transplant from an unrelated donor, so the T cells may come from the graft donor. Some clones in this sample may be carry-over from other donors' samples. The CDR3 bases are TGTGCCAGCAAAATCCCCTCCCACAGCAGGGAAAAACTGTTTTTT. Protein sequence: CASKIPSHSREKLFF.